This note documents a single TCR beta chain sequence. What it recognizes is unknown. Sequencing relied on a cDNA template that was reverse transcribed from extracted RNA. Profiled with immunoSEQ multiplex PCR; TCRdb holds only in-frame clones, not every one. The sample holds about 180,000 clones, approximately 62% seen once. The sample belongs to a study of CD8+ T cells in alopecia areata. Study information: It was oral tofacitinib, at 5 to 10 mg twice daily, that treated patients received.

Trimming removed 2 bases at V and 4 bases at J, with 5 bases between. Per germline, CDR1 SGHRS and CDR2 YFSETQ. The CDR3 is 12 amino acids. Study-level findings and limits: With patients, TCR sharing proved less clear than in mice, a difference possibly related to HLA.

This sample comprised CD4+ T cells sorted from blood, obtained at week 0. The receptor comes from a human donor with alopecia areata. The chain employs TRBV5-1 and TRBJ2-3, with no clear D. CDR3 nucleotides: TGCGCCAGCAGCTTACGCCCAGATACGCAGTATTTT. Translating gives CASSLRPDTQYF.